These 19 T cell receptor beta chains were sequenced from one sample in a study of early T cells in non-severe SARS-CoV-2 infection. TCRdb fed the 5' RACE reads into MiXCR, producing one record per CDR3 protein. In the table there are tens of thousands of distinct CDR3 sequences, approximately 13% of which are singletons. The sequencing input was whole blood. These receptor sequences come from an adult who was a healthcare worker with PCR-confirmed SARS-CoV-2 infection or an uninfected control (not recorded which).

Remarks on this clonotype: A clone one base away is much larger, so this may be a read error. V is TRBV7-8 and J is TRBJ2-2, with 16 bases matching TRBD2. The CDR3 is 17 amino acids. From germline, CDR1 is SGHVS and CDR2 FQNEAQ. Here the CDR3 DNA reads TGTGTCAGCACCCATGAGGGACTAGCGGGGGGGCCCGGGGAGCTGTTTTTT. Translated: CVSTHEGLAGGPGELFF.

This clonotype has ten or more counts. This chain connects TRBV10-1 to TRBJ2-7; D is undetermined. Germline loops: CDR1 WNHNN, CDR2 SYGVQD (reference sequence). Trimming stripped 0 bases from V and 3 bases from J, with 3 bases between. The CDR3 runs to 12 residues. The chain's CDR3 is CASSESGYEQYF. For the CDR3, the DNA is TGCGCCAGCAGTGAGTCGGGCTACGAGCAGTACTTC.

The sample holds many counts of this clonotype. CDR3 residues: CASSLMGGGEQFF. The CDR3 nucleotides read TGTGCCAGCAGTTTAATGGGAGGGGGCGAGCAGTTCTTC. This chain links TRBV28 with TRBJ2-1; D is possibly TRBD1 or TRBD2 (7 bases each). Germline CDR1 and CDR2: MDHEN and SYDVKM. This CDR3 has 13 residues. V lost 2 bases, J lost 10 bases, and 12 bases lay in between.

This clonotype has ten or more counts. One end of the junction fails to match germline, which may point to a read error. The rearrangement links TRBV10-3 to TRBJ2-7, with D possibly called TRBD1 or TRBD2 (5 bases each). Per the germline V gene, CDR1 is ENHRY and CDR2 is SYGVKD. The CDR3 is 14 amino acids. CDR3 DNA: TGTGCCATCAGTGAGTCAGGGGTGGGCCAGCGAGGGGCCTTC. Translated: CAISESGVGQRGAF.

The chain carries TRBV29-1 and TRBJ1-2, with D possibly being TRBD1 (5 bases). Looked up from germline, CDR1 is SQVTM and CDR2 is ANQGSEA. The ends were cut back, 7 bases at V and 2 bases at J, with 14 bases in the middle. The CDR3 sequence is 13 residues long. The CDR3 DNA sequence: TGCAGCGCCGGCCCAGGGACCAACTATGGCTACACCTTC. Translated, it gives CSAGPGTNYGYTF.

This clonotype turned up a few times. J is TRBJ1-5 and V is TRBV29-1, with 7 bases lining up with TRBD1. Germline V gives CDR1 SQVTM, CDR2 ANQGSEA. This CDR3 contains 17 residues. Trimming at V came to 8 bases and at J to 0 bases, leaving 16 bases not matched to a gene. The CDR3 protein is CSSKRYRGPYSNQPQHF. The CDR3 nucleotides are TGCAGCTCCAAGAGGTACAGGGGCCCCTATAGCAATCAGCCCCAGCATTTT.

This clonotype was recorded at least ten times. This chain uses TRBV4-3 with TRBJ1-2; D gene ambiguous. The V end was cut by 0 bases, the J end by 5 bases, with 13 bases between. The CDR3 extends over 15 amino acids. Germline-derived CDR1 and CDR2 are LGHNA and YSLEER. CDR3 residues: CASSQDLSPRYGYTF. In DNA, the CDR3 is TGCGCCAGCAGCCAAGATTTGAGCCCGAGATATGGCTACACCTTC.

This clonotype was counted at least ten times. This chain joins TRBV10-3 and TRBJ1-5; D is ambiguous. The CDR3 covers 13 residues. Germline V gene sequence: CDR1 ENHRY, CDR2 SYGVKD. Trimming left V 0 bases short and J 5 bases short, with 5 bases between. In nucleotides, the CDR3 is TGTGCCATCAGTGAGTCGACCGATCAGCCCCAGCATTTT. It codes for CAISESTDQPQHF.

This chain connects TRBV5-1 to TRBJ2-7; D is unclear. Trimming took 4 bases from V and 3 from J, leaving 17 bases between them. The germline V gene encodes CDR1 SGHRS and CDR2 YFSETQ. The length of the CDR3 is 15 residues. The CDR3 loop is CASSTRVGRVYEQYF. The CDR3 DNA follows: TGCGCCAGCAGCACCCGAGTAGGAAGGGTCTACGAGCAGTACTTC.

Ten or more counts support this clonotype. The genes are TRBV7-6 and TRBJ1-4; 8 bases agree with TRBD1. Germline CDR1 is SGHVS and CDR2 is FNYEAQ. Unmatched junction bases numbered 12, after V lost 5 bases and J lost 1 base. This CDR3 comprises 18 residues. CDR3 nucleotides: TGTGCCAGCAGCCCGATTTGGACAGGGCGTAAAACTAATGAAAAACTGTTTTTT. Encoded protein: CASSPIWTGRKTNEKLFF.

This clonotype was seen a handful of times. The J gene is TRBJ1-1, the V gene TRBV12-5; D gene uncertain. Trimming took off 8 bases at V and 4 bases at J, with 11 bases between the two ends. Germline V gene lookup returns CDR1 LGHNT and CDR2 FRNRAP. The CDR3 is made up of 12 amino acids. The CDR3 sequence is CASCALGTEAFF. CDR3 sequence (DNA): TGTGCTAGTTGTGCTTTAGGCACTGAAGCTTTCTTT.

This clonotype came up many times. This chain uses TRBV4-1 with TRBJ2-4; 11 bases align to TRBD1. The V gene end was trimmed by 5 bases and the J gene end by 8 bases; junction bases not matched to a gene: 5. This CDR3 spans 14 amino acids. Germline V gene data show CDR1 as MGHRA and CDR2 as YSYEKL. CDR3 in amino acids: CASSRPGQGDIQYF. The DNA of the CDR3 is TGCGCCAGCAGCAGACCGGGACAGGGGGACATTCAGTACTTC.

The sample holds many counts of this clonotype. The V and J genes are TRBV5-4 and TRBJ2-5, with D maybe TRBD1 (5 bases). Trimming stripped 3 bases from V and 5 bases from J, with 11 bases between. This CDR3 has 13 amino acids. Germline CDR1 and CDR2: SGHNT and YYREEE (reference sequence). The CDR3 DNA reads as TGTGCCAGCAGCTCGGTCAGGGTTGAGACCCAGTACTTC. It encodes CASSSVRVETQYF.

There are many counts of this clonotype. The chain joins TRBV5-5 to TRBJ2-5, with TRBD1 identical over 8 bases. CDR3 length equals 14 residues. CDR1 and CDR2 from the germline V gene are SGHKS and YYEKEE (reference sequence). V gave up 0 bases and J gave up 5 bases; unmatched junction bases: 3. The CDR3 DNA follows: TGTGCCAGCAGCTTGGCAGGGGGCGAGGAGACCCAGTACTTC. Amino acids: CASSLAGGEETQYF.

CDR3 DNA: TGTGCCAGCATTAGCGGGGCCAAGACCCAGTACTTC. It encodes CASISGAKTQYF. The chain links TRBV3-1 to TRBJ2-5, with 8 nucleotides matching TRBD2. V was clipped by 7 bases and J by 6 bases; unmatched bases: 4. CDR1 LGHDT and CDR2 YNNKEL come from the germline V gene (reference sequence). This CDR3 is built from 12 residues.

This clonotype came up many times. The rearrangement joins TRBV7-8 to TRBJ2-7; 7 bases map to TRBD2. CDR3 size: 15 residues. Trimming took 5 bases from V and 0 from J; bases not matched to a gene: 7. CDR1 and CDR2 (germline): SGHVS, FQNEAQ. CDR3 residues: CASSPRERGSYEQYF. The CDR3 nucleotides are TGTGCCAGCAGCCCGAGGGAGCGGGGCTCCTACGAGCAGTACTTC.

The rearrangement uses TRBV4-1 and TRBJ1-5; a possible D gene is TRBD1 (5 bases). Germline assignment: CDR1 MGHRA and CDR2 YSYEKL. This CDR3 contains 14 residues. V was shortened by 0 bases and J by 5 bases, with 8 bases between the two germline ends. CDR3 DNA sequence: TGCGCCAGCAGCCAAGATCTAGGGGATCAGCCCCAGCATTTT. Translation: CASSQDLGDQPQHF.

The V and J genes are TRBV29-1 and TRBJ2-7; possibly TRBD1 or TRBD2 for D (5 bases each). The V end lost 3 bases, the J end lost 3 bases, and 15 bases lay between the germline ends. Germline CDR1 and CDR2: SQVTM and ANQGSEA. This CDR3 contains 14 residues. This chain's CDR3 is CSVDGGHGIYEQYF. CDR3 sequence (DNA): TGCAGCGTTGATGGGGGTCACGGTATCTACGAGCAGTACTTC.

This clonotype was recorded at least ten times. The chain uses TRBV29-1 and TRBJ2-7, with 7 bases lining up with TRBD1. The CDR3 runs to 14 residues. CDR1 SQVTM and CDR2 ANQGSEA come from the germline V gene. Trimming took 4 bases from V and 5 from J; bases not matched to a gene: 11. As DNA, the CDR3 is TGCAGCGTTGTAAGGGACAGTTTAGGCCACGAGCAGTACTTC. It yields the protein CSVVRDSLGHEQYF.